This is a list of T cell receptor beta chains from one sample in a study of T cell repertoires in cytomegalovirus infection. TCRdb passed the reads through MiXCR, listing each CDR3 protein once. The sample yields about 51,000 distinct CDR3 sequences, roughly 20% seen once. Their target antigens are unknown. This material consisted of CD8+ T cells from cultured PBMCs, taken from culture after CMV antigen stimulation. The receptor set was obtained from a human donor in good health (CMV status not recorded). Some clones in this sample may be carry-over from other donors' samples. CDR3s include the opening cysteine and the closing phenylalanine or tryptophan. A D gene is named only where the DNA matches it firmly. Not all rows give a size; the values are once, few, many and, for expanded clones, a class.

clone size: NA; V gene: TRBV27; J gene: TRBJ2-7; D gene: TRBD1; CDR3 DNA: TGTGCCAGCAGCGCCGGGACAGGGGGCCTCGAGCAGTACTTC; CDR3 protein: CASSAGTGGLEQYF
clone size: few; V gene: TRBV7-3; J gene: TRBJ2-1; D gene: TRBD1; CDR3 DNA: TGTGCCAGCAGCTTAACGACCCGGGGACAGTACAATGAGCAGTTCTTC; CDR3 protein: CASSLTTRGQYNEQFF
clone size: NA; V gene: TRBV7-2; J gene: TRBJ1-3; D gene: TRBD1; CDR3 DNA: TGTGCCACAGGGGGATGGGAGGGAAACACCATATATTTT; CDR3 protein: CATGGWEGNTIYF
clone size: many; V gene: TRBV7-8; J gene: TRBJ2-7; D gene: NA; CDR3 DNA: TGTGCCAGCAGCTTAGCCCTCGATTACGAGCAGTACTTC; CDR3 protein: CASSLALDYEQYF
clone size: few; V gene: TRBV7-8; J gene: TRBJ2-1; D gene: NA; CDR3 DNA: TGTGCCAGCAGTCTAAATAGAATTAGCTCCTACAATGAGCAGTTCTTC; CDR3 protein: CASSLNRISSYNEQFF
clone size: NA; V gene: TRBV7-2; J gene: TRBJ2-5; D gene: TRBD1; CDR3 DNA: TGTGCCAGCAGCAAGGGACAGGGGGTCGCTCTTACCCAGTACTTC; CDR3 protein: CASSKGQGVALTQYF
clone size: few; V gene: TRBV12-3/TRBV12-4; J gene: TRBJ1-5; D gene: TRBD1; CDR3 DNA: TGTGCCAGCAGTTCAGGGGGCGCCCAGCCCCAGCATTTT; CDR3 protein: CASSSGGAQPQHF
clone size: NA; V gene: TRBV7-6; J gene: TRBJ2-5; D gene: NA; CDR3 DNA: TGTGCCAGCAGCTTAGGGCCCAATGAAAAAATGGGACAAGAGACCCAGTACTTC; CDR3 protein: CASSLGPNEKMGQETQYF
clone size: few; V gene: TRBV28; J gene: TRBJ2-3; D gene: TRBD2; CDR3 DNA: TGTGCCAGCAGTTCTCCGACTAGCGGGATTTCTGCTGCCACAGATACGCAGTATTTT; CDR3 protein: CASSSPTSGISAATDTQYF
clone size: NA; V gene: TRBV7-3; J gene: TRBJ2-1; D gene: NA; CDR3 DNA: TGTGCCAGCAGGGCCGACGAGACCAATGAGCAGTTCTTC; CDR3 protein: CASRADETNEQFF
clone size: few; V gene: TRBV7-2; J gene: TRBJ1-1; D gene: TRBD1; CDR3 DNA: TGTGCCAGCAGCCCGCCAGGGGGCTCGGCTGAAGCTTTCTTT; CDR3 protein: CASSPPGGSAEAFF
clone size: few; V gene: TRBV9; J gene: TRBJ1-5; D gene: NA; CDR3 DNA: TGTGCCAGCAGCGTAGCAGAGCATCAGCCCCAGCATTTT; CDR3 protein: CASSVAEHQPQHF
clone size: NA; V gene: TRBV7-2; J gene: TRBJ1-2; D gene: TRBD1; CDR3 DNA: TGTGCCAGCAGCGCGGGACAGGACTATGGCTACACCTTC; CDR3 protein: CASSAGQDYGYTF
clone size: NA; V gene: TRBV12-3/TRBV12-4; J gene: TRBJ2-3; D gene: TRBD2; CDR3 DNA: TGTGCCAGCAGCCCCGGGGGGGCGGGACCCTTGGATACGCAGTATTTT; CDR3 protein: CASSPGGAGPLDTQYF
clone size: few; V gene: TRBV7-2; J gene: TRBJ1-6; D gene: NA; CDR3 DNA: TGTGCCAGCAGCCCAGGACGGTTAAGCTCCTATAATTCACCCCTCCACTTT; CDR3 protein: CASSPGRLSSYNSPLHF
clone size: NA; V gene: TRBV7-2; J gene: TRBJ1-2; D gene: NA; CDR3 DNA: TGTGCCAGCAGCTCTCCCCGGGACAAAGTCGACTATGGCTACACCTTC; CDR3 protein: CASSSPRDKVDYGYTF
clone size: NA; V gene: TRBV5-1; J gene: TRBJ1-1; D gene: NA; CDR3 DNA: TGCGCCAGCAGCTTGTTGCCAGGCCCGAACACTGAAGCTTTCTTT; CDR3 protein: CASSLLPGPNTEAFF
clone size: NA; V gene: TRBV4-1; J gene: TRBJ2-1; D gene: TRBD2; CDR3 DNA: TGCGCCAGCAGCCCGGGACTAGCGGTGTACAATGAGCAGTTCTTC; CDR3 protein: CASSPGLAVYNEQFF
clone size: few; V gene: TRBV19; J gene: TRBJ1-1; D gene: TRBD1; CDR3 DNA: TGTGCCAGTAGTATGAGTCAGGGGGAGGAAGCTTTCTTT; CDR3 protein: CASSMSQGEEAFF
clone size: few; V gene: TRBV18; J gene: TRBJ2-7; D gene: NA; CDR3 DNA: TGTGCCAGCTCACCACTAGCGGTTACAGCGAGTGAGCAGTACTTC; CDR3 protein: CASSPLAVTASEQYF